Described below is a single T cell receptor (beta chain) sequence and its context. These data come from a study of PD-1 blockade in classical Hodgkin lymphoma. TCRdb's table, derived via immunoSEQ multiplex PCR, lists solely in-frame clones and lacks some. The repertoire holds 66,000 or so clones, with about two thirds as singletons. Brentuximab vedotin exposure varied among the patients, all of whom had relapsed after autologous stem cell transplantation. CDR3 length: 13 residues. Germline CDR1 and CDR2: GTSNPN and SVGIG (reference sequence). V shed 8 bases and J 5 bases; nucleotides not matched to a gene: 8.

The V call is TRBV30, the J call TRBJ1-4, with 7 positions matching TRBD1. Sample: peripheral blood mononuclear cells (PBMCs), taken before the second cycle of nivolumab. The TCR originated in a human donor with classical Hodgkin lymphoma. This chain's CDR3 is CAREGAGNEKLFF. The CDR3, as DNA: TGTGCCCGGGAGGGGGCAGGGAATGAAAAACTGTTTTTT.